This is a list of T cell receptor beta chains from one sample in a study of blood T cell repertoires in COVID-19. Some clones are missing from TCRdb's copy, which holds only in-frame ones; the method was immunoSEQ multiplex PCR. The sample holds 130,000 or so clones, around four fifths seen once. Sequenced sample: PBMCs or T cells enriched from blood (not recorded which). The receptor source for this set is a woman aged 45 to 65 with acute COVID-19. The CDR3 runs from the conserved cysteine through the conserved F or W. Fields, in order: CDR3 length, J gene, V gene, CDR3 protein.

>14|TRBJ1-2|TRBV30
CAWSRDRGGYGYTF
>16|TRBJ2-7|TRBV7-2
CASSPGGTSGLREQYF
>18|TRBJ1-2|TRBV7-2
CASSLDGTAGATFTGYTF
>12|TRBJ2-1|TRBV5-1
CASSSTSWEQFF
>15|TRBJ2-2|TRBV12-5
CASGPGWGNTGELFF
>16|TRBJ2-7|TRBV19
CASRRSGQGSPYEQYF
>16|TRBJ2-7|TRBV5-1
CASSPGQGLEEREQYF
>16|TRBJ2-7|TRBV19
CASSPGIGGSTYEQYF
>17|TRBJ2-6|TRBV27
CASSLLALGEGANVLTF
>15|TRBJ2-7|TRBV11-3
CASSLDPMGAYEQYF
>15|TRBJ1-2|TRBV19
CASIGRGQYLSGYTF
>14|TRBJ1-1|TRBV5-1
CASRRTGANTEAFF
>16|TRBJ1-6|TRBV7-9
CASSLGRDRGNSPLHF
>13|TRBJ1-6|TRBV3-1/TRBV3-2
CASSPPSGSPLHF
>15|TRBJ2-1|TRBV11-3
CASSLTSGVKDEQFF
>15|TRBJ2-1|TRBV28
CASSLAANSYNEQFF
>14|TRBJ2-3|TRBV28
CASTRGQSTDTQYF
>13|TRBJ1-4|TRBV28
CASRKITGEELFF
>15|TRBJ2-7|TRBV18
CASSAMTGSPYEQYF
>12|TRBJ2-7|TRBV6-5
CAFRTEPYEQYF
>16|TRBJ1-2|TRBV24-1
CATSDTGQGGTYGYTF
>13|TRBJ2-1|TRBV12-3/TRBV12-4
CASGWEGYNEQFF
>16|TRBJ1-1|TRBV11-2
CASSYPQGGLNTEAFF
>13|TRBJ1-1|TRBV5-4
CASSNRQNTEAFF
>17|TRBJ1-3|TRBV1
CTSSLNPRQYSGNTIYF
>14|TRBJ2-3|TRBV4-1
CASSQDVLRDTQYF
>10|TRBJ1-2|TRBV6-5
CASSMEGYTF
>13|TRBJ2-2|TRBV9
CASSQLSTGELFF
>13|TRBJ1-5|TRBV7-9
CASSLSGNQPQHF
>14|TRBJ1-1|TRBV19
CASSYQGADTEAFF
>16|TRBJ1-3|TRBV10-3
CAVETGGQSSGNTIYF
>14|TRBJ2-5|TRBV6-5
CASSYGGGRETQYF
>12|TRBJ2-3|TRBV30
CAWSPGTDTQYF
>14|TRBJ1-5|TRBV29-1
CSVVGGDGNQPQHF
>16|TRBJ1-6|TRBV19
CASSIPGQGYNSPLHF
>15|TRBJ2-2|TRBV6-5
CASVGTSPHTGELFF
>14|TRBJ1-2|TRBV28
CASSPPGVGYGYTF
>13|TRBJ2-7|TRBV7-6
CASSLDSNYEQYF
>13|TRBJ2-7|TRBV18
CASSPSRGHEQYF
>17|TRBJ2-2|TRBV28
CASSSGGTGRFTGELFF
>15|TRBJ2-3|TRBV2
CASTEGGAGTDTQYF
>11|TRBJ1-1|TRBV29-1
CSVVGGGEAFF
>17|TRBJ2-1|TRBV27
CASRVYTSGRVYNEQFF
>17|TRBJ2-1|TRBV7-3
CASSLKGGRTSMDEQFF
>15|TRBJ2-1|TRBV7-8
CASTPPRSSYNEQFF
>13|TRBJ2-7|TRBV2
CASKREGHYEQYF
>16|TRBJ1-2|TRBV6-2/TRBV6-3
CASSYSTTGGRDGYTF
>16|TRBJ1-2|TRBV19
CASSTRDRGRNYGYTF
>12|TRBJ1-2|TRBV6-4
CASRRDRHGYTF
>14|TRBJ1-1|TRBV6-6
CASSKAGRNTEAFF
>16|TRBJ1-2|TRBV14
CASSQDNRGRDYGYTF